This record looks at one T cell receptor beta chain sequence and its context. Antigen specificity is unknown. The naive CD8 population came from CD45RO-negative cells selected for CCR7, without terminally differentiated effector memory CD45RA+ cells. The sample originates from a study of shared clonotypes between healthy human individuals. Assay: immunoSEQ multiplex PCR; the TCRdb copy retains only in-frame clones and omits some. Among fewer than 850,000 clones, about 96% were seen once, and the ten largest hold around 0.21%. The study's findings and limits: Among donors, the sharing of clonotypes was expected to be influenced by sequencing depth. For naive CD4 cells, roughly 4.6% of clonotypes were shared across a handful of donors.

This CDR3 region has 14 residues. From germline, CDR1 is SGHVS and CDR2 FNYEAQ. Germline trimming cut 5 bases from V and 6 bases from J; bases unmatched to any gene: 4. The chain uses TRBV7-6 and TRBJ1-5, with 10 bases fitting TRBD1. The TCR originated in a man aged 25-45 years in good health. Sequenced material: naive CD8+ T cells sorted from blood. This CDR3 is CASSVTGGGQPQHF. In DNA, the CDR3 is TGTGCCAGCAGCGTGACAGGGGGCGGTCAGCCCCAGCATTTT.